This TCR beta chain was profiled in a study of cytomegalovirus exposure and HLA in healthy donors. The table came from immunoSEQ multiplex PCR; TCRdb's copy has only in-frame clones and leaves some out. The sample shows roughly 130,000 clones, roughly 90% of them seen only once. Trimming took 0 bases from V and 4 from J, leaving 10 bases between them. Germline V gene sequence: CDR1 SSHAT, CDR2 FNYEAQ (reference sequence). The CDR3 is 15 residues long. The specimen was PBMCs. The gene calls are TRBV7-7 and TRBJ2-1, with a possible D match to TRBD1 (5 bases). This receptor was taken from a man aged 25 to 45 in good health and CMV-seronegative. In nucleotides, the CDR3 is TGTGCCAGCAGCTTAGCTGGGGCAGCTTACAATGAGCAGTTCTTC. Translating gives CASSLAGAAYNEQFF.